Detailed here is one T cell receptor beta chain. CDR3 length equals 15 residues. The germline gives CDR1 MDHEN, CDR2 SYDVKM. V was pared by 5 bases and J by 6 bases, with 5 bases of the junction left unmatched. The sample originates from a study of technical replicates of blood from a handful of donors. Assay used: immunoSEQ multiplex PCR; TCRdb lists only in-frame clones, some missing. The sample has about 80,000 clones, roughly 90% seen once. Sequenced: T cells isolated from PBMCs. The rearrangement links TRBV28 to TRBJ1-4; 11 bases map to TRBD1. This TCR derives from a human donor in good health. CDR3 bases: TGTGCCAGCAGTGAGTTGGGACAGGGGGATGAAAAACTGTTTTTT. Its protein is CASSELGQGDEKLFF.